This T cell receptor beta chain was sequenced during a study of T cell responses to AZD1222 COVID-19 vaccine. CDR1 is MNHEY and CDR2 is SMNVEV in the germline V gene (reference sequence). This CDR3 is built from 16 residues. V dropped 4 bases and J dropped 0 bases, with 13 bases sitting between them. In regard to this clone: Its antigen is unknown.

Here immunoSEQ multiplex PCR was the method, and the copy in TCRdb shows in-frame clones only, minus some. The sample has more than 110,000 clones; just under 95% are singletons. Study-level results: Spike was spanned by vaccine-associated CD4 TCRs, which were dominant at 160-218 and 743-854. A rise in Spike-specific TCR breadth and depth followed two AZD1222 doses. Reportedly, close to half of spike-specific TCRs are directed against unmutated variant regions. Clonal diversity may have been underestimated, and the donors were mostly white British, with more females than males.

Sample: peripheral blood, taken on day 0 of AZD1222 vaccination. V and J are TRBV27 and TRBJ2-1; possible D gene TRBD2, 6 bases. The origin of this receptor is an adult in good health. This CDR3 reads CASSWLAHSSYNEQFF. The CDR3 nucleotides read TGTGCCAGCAGTTGGCTAGCGCACAGCTCCTACAATGAGCAGTTCTTC.